The 25 T cell receptor beta chains below all came from one sample that was sequenced in a study of control samples from healthy donors and cancer patients. The protocol was immunoSEQ multiplex PCR, while the TCRdb copy is restricted to in-frame clones and leaves out a portion. The repertoire has some 78,000 clones, 70% to 90% of them found once; the top ten carry 7.5% to 8%. Specimen: blood. These receptors were collected from a woman aged 55-69 years in good health.

The rearrangement links TRBV5-4 to TRBJ2-5; TRBD2 might be the D (6 bases). From germline, CDR1 is SGHNT and CDR2 YYREEE (reference sequence). Trimming cost V 4 bases and J 5 bases, with 24 bases left between them. The CDR3 is made up of 17 amino acids. CDR3 DNA: TGTGCCAGCAGCGGGGGGTCGGGAGACCCATCTCGGGAGACCCAGTACTTC. Its protein is CASSGGSGDPSRETQYF.

The chain combines TRBV13 with TRBJ2-3; 11 positions agree with TRBD2. This CDR3 contains 16 residues. The ends lost 5 bases at V and 6 bases at J; junction bases unmatched: 10. The germline gives CDR1 PRHDT, CDR2 FYEKMQ (reference sequence). CDR3 amino acids: CASSQWRASGRDTQYF. CDR3 coding DNA: TGTGCCAGCAGCCAATGGAGGGCTAGCGGGAGGGATACGCAGTATTTT.

This sequence joins TRBV11-2 and TRBJ2-5; no definite D call. This CDR3 has 10 residues. V shed 3 bases and J shed 5 bases, with 1 base lying between them. Germline CDR1 is SGHAT and CDR2 is FQNNGV. The chain's CDR3 is CASSLETQYF. CDR3 DNA: TGTGCCAGCAGCTTGGAGACCCAGTACTTC.

This chain links TRBV20-1 with TRBJ2-5; possibly TRBD2 for D (5 bases). Germline CDR1 and CDR2: DFQATT and SNEGSKA (reference sequence). The length of the CDR3 is 14 residues. With 3 bases removed from V and 5 bases from J, the gap between germline ends came to 16 bases. Here the CDR3 reads CSASSPSLGETQYF. The CDR3 region has the DNA TGCAGTGCTAGTAGTCCTAGCCTGGGGGAGACCCAGTACTTC.

This chain uses TRBV5-1 with TRBJ2-2; 8 nucleotides line up with TRBD2. The germline V gene encodes CDR1 SGHRS and CDR2 YFSETQ. The CDR3 runs to 15 residues. Trimming cost V 3 bases and J 6 bases; bases outside gene matches: 7. The CDR3 nucleotides are TGCGCCAGCAGCTGGAGCGGGGGCGAGGCCGGGGAGCTGTTTTTT. It specifies CASSWSGGEAGELFF.

This chain connects TRBV19 to TRBJ2-7; 7 positions match TRBD2. CDR3 length equals 14 residues. The germline CDR1 and CDR2 sequences are LNHDA and SQIVND (reference sequence). The V gene end was trimmed by 5 bases and the J gene end by 3 bases; junction bases not matched to a gene: 7. The CDR3 DNA follows: TGTGCCAGTAGTGAGGCGTCTAGCGGCTACGAGCAGTACTTC. Its translation: CASSEASSGYEQYF. The variable domain in full, with the rest retrieved from reference TRBV19 and TRBJ2-7, is DGGITQSPKYLFRKEGQNVTLSCEQNLNHDAMYWYRQDPGQGLRLIYYSQIVNDFQKGDIAEGYSVSREKKESFPLTVTSAQKNPTAFYLCASSEASSGYEQYFGPGTRLTVT.

The chain links TRBV6-6 to TRBJ2-7, with D hard to call. The V and J ends lost 7 bases and 0 bases respectively, with 13 bases between them. CDR3 length equals 14 residues. In germline, CDR1 is MNHNY, CDR2 SVGAGI (reference sequence). CDR3 region: CASTLSEVSYEQYF. The CDR3 DNA reads TGTGCCAGCACCCTGAGCGAAGTCTCCTACGAGCAGTACTTC.

The rearrangement joins TRBV19 to TRBJ1-4, with TRBD1 matching 10 bases. CDR3 size: 15 residues. Germline CDR1 is LNHDA and CDR2 is SQIVND (reference sequence). J gave up 9 bases and V 6 bases, and 10 bases lay outside the gene matches. The CDR3 DNA reads TGTGCCAGTAGGACCCCTGGGACAGGGGCCAAAAAACTGTTTTTT. The encoded protein is CASRTPGTGAKKLFF.

The rearrangement links TRBV6-5 to TRBJ1-5; weak D call: TRBD1 (5 bases). Between the trimmed V and J ends, which lost 5 bases and 13 bases, there was a span of 15 bases. CDR3 length equals 12 residues. Germline loops: CDR1 MNHEY, CDR2 SVGAGI. As DNA, the CDR3 is TGTGCCAGCAGTACTTGGGACTTACAACAGCATTTT. Its translation: CASSTWDLQQHF.

As concerns this clone: The sample carries other DNA sequences with the same CDR3. The rearrangement joins TRBV9 to TRBJ2-1; 8 bases map to TRBD1. The germline gives CDR1 SGDLS, CDR2 YYNGEE. The CDR3 extends over 15 amino acids. V dropped 4 bases and J dropped 1; count of bases not matched to a gene: 4. In DNA, the CDR3 is TGTGCCAGCAGCCCACGGGACAGGTCCTACAATGAGCAGTTCTTC. Translating it yields CASSPRDRSYNEQFF.

This clone was seen only a few times. The V call is TRBV11-3, the J call TRBJ2-1; 7 bases are shared with TRBD2. Germline V lookup: CDR1 SGHNT, CDR2 YENEEA. The trim removed 5 bases at V and 2 bases at J, leaving 6 bases unmatched. This CDR3 has 15 amino acids. The DNA of the CDR3 is TGTGCCAGCAGCCGTACTAGCGAGGCCTACAATGAGCAGTTCTTC. Encoded protein: CASSRTSEAYNEQFF.

The rearrangement joins TRBV28 to TRBJ1-5; D is perhaps TRBD1 (5 bases). CDR3 length: 12 amino acids. CDR1 and CDR2 from the germline V gene are MDHEN and SYDVKM. V was pared by 4 bases and J by 6 bases, with 7 bases between. The CDR3 bases are TGTGCCAGCAGTTCGGACACTCAGCCCCAGCATTTT. Residues: CASSSDTQPQHF.

V usage is TRBV11-3 and J usage is TRBJ2-5; 10 nucleotides agree with TRBD1. The V gene end was trimmed by 4 bases and the J gene end by 2 bases; junction bases not matched to a gene: 13. Germline V CDR1 and CDR2: SGHNT, YENEEA. The CDR3 totals 18 residues. For the CDR3, the DNA is TGTGCCAGCAGCTCCCAAGACGCTGACAGGGGGCCTCAAGAGACCCAGTACTTC. Translation gives CASSSQDADRGPQETQYF.

This chain joins TRBV19 and TRBJ2-3; the D gene is possibly TRBD2 (6 bases). The V gene's germline CDR1 is LNHDA and CDR2 SQIVND (reference sequence). Trimming stripped 5 bases from V and 0 bases from J, with 15 bases between. This CDR3 spans 16 amino acids. The CDR3 DNA reads TGTGCCAGTAGTCCCTTAGCGGAAACTAGCACAGATACGCAGTATTTT. It codes for CASSPLAETSTDTQYF.

This clone appeared a single time. This chain connects TRBV7-2 to TRBJ1-3; no reliable D call. V lost 3 bases, J lost 0 bases, and 6 bases lay in between. The CDR3 runs 14 residues. The germline V gene has CDR1 SGHTA and CDR2 FQGNSA. DNA for the CDR3: TGTGCCAGCAGCTTGGCCCTCTCTGGAAACACCATATATTTT. As protein: CASSLALSGNTIYF.

The genes are TRBV19 and TRBJ2-6; the D call may be TRBD1 or TRBD2 (5 bases each). The CDR3 has 17 amino acids. The V gene's germline CDR1 is LNHDA and CDR2 SQIVND (reference sequence). The V end was cut by 3 bases, the J end by 2 bases, with 14 bases between. CDR3 bases: TGTGCCAGTAGTATCGGCGGGTCCAGGGCTGGGGCCAACGTCCTGACTTTC. Translated: CASSIGGSRAGANVLTF.

This chain joins TRBV18 and TRBJ1-4, with D hard to call. The germline gives CDR1 KGHSH, CDR2 LQKENI. The CDR3 sequence is 13 residues long. Trimming took 3 bases from V and 8 from J, leaving 10 bases between them. CDR3 protein: CASSPEYGEKLFF. The CDR3 DNA is TGTGCCAGCTCACCTGAGTACGGCGAAAAACTGTTTTTT.

The chain has TRBV4-1 and TRBJ1-1, with D possibly being TRBD1 (5 bases). CDR3 size: 17 residues. CDR1 MGHRA and CDR2 YSYEKL come from the germline V gene. The ends were cut back, 2 bases at V and 5 bases at J, with 21 bases in the middle. The CDR3 spells CASSQPTYRGIGTEAFF. As DNA, the CDR3 is TGCGCCAGCAGCCAACCAACCTACCGGGGGATTGGGACTGAAGCTTTCTTT.

V gene TRBV7-9 combines with J gene TRBJ2-4; D ambiguous. CDR1 is SEHNR and CDR2 is FQNEAQ in the germline V gene (reference sequence). CDR3 size: 13 residues. Trimming left V 5 bases short and J 5 bases short, with 10 bases between. DNA of the CDR3: TGTGCCAGCAGCACCACCAGAGAAAACATTCAGTACTTC. This gives the protein CASSTTRENIQYF.

V gene TRBV3-1 (or the pseudogene TRBV3-2) combines with J gene TRBJ1-2; maybe TRBD1 (5 bases). The CDR3 consists of 11 residues. The V end lost 4 bases, the J end lost 6 bases, and 6 bases lay between the germline ends. Germline CDR1 reads LGHDT; CDR2 reads YNNKEL (reference sequence). The CDR3 sequence is CASSRRDGYTF. The DNA for the CDR3 is TGTGCCAGCAGCCGCAGGGATGGCTACACCTTC.

CDR3 sequence: CASSITVRWIDTQYF. The CDR3 coding sequence is TGTGCCAGTAGTATAACCGTCAGGTGGATCGATACGCAGTATTTT. This chain joins TRBV19 and TRBJ2-3; no firm D call. The CDR3 sequence is 15 residues long. Trimming removed 2 bases from V and 6 bases from J, with 15 bases in between. Germline V lookup: CDR1 LNHDA, CDR2 SQIVND (reference sequence).

V is TRBV7-9 and J is TRBJ1-1; D uncertain. CDR3 size: 12 residues. V lost 2 bases and J lost 7, with 8 bases in between. The germline V gene has CDR1 SEHNR and CDR2 FQNEAQ (reference sequence). The DNA of the CDR3 is TGTGCCAGCAGCTTATTGGTTGGTGAAGCTTTCTTT. Its translation is CASSLLVGEAFF.

This chain uses TRBV6-6 with TRBJ1-1; TRBD1 matches at 7 bases. CDR1 MNHNY and CDR2 SVGAGI come from the germline V gene (reference sequence). This CDR3 comprises 14 residues. The V segment lost 4 bases and the J segment 5 bases; nucleotides outside the gene matches: 7. The CDR3 sequence is CASSSTGRGTEAFF. DNA for the CDR3: TGTGCCAGCAGTTCGACAGGGAGGGGGACTGAAGCTTTCTTT.

The chain recombines TRBV2 with TRBJ2-2, with unresolved D. The CDR3 is 15 amino acids. Germline CDR1 and CDR2: SNHLY and FYNNEI. V lost 6 bases, J lost 0 bases, and 11 bases lay in between. CDR3 amino acids: CASRTGGANTGELFF. DNA of the CDR3: TGTGCCAGCAGAACGGGTGGAGCGAACACCGGGGAGCTGTTTTTT.

This chain uses TRBV13 with TRBJ2-7, with 9 bases matching TRBD2. The CDR3 sequence is 16 residues long. CDR1 and CDR2 from the germline V gene are PRHDT and FYEKMQ (reference sequence). After removal of 5 bases from V and 2 bases from J, the junction contained 10 bases not matched to a gene. CDR3 nucleotides: TGTGCCAGCAGCCCCGGGGATAGCGGGGGTACCTACGAGCAGTACTTC. Its translation is CASSPGDSGGTYEQYF.